Listed below are T cell receptor beta chains from one sample, sequenced in a study of T cell responses to AZD1222 COVID-19 vaccine. Data came from immunoSEQ multiplex PCR; TCRdb stores just in-frame clones and leaves some out. The data contain 120,000 to 150,000 clones, about 90% of them singletons. This sample comprised peripheral blood, obtained 28 days after the second AZD1222 dose. The receptors shown here come from an adult who received the AZD1222 COVID-19 vaccine. Both conserved end residues are part of each CDR3. The D gene is left open where the match is weak. Expanded clones get a size class; other rows say once, few or many, or leave the size out.

TRBV3-1/TRBV3-2	TRBJ1-2	many	-	CASSRTPWRYGYTF	TGTGCCAGCAGCCGGACCCCTTGGAGGTATGGCTACACCTTC
TRBV5-4	TRBJ2-5	-	-	CASSHGDGQETQYF	TGTGCCAGCAGCCACGGGGACGGACAAGAGACCCAGTACTTC
TRBV13	TRBJ2-7	-	TRBD1	CASSLVGTGGLSEQYF	TGTGCCAGCAGCTTAGTGGGTACAGGGGGTCTTAGCGAGCAGTACTTC
TRBV4-1	TRBJ1-4	-	TRBD1	CASSKTGGQPGEKLFF	TGCGCCAGCAGCAAGACAGGGGGCCAACCCGGCGAAAAACTGTTTTTT
TRBV5-3	TRBJ1-1	-	-	CARRGRTSGDGEMNTEAFF	TGTGCCAGAAGAGGGAGGACCTCGGGGGATGGAGAGATGAACACTGAAGCTTTCTTT
TRBV7-3	TRBJ2-3	-	TRBD2	CASSAIAGSTDTQYF	TGTGCCAGCAGCGCAATAGCGGGAAGCACAGATACGCAGTATTTT
TRBV30	TRBJ1-5	-	-	CAWSVEGRGNQPQHF	TGTGCCTGGAGTGTAGAGGGGAGAGGCAATCAGCCCCAGCATTTT
TRBV5-1	TRBJ2-6	once	-	CASSPTSSGANVLTF	TGCGCCAGCAGCCCCACTAGCTCTGGGGCCAACGTCCTGACTTTC
TRBV10-3	TRBJ2-3	-	TRBD1	CAISESTTGGIGGTDTQYF	TGTGCCATCAGTGAGTCGACGACAGGGGGCATCGGGGGCACAGATACGCAGTATTTT
TRBV19	TRBJ2-5	once	-	CASSSRETQYF	TGTGCCAGTAGCTCCCGAGAGACCCAGTACTTC
TRBV18	TRBJ1-3	once	-	CASSSWEQGNTIYF	TGTGCCAGCTCATCCTGGGAACAAGGAAACACCATATATTTT
TRBV7-9	TRBJ1-2	-	-	CASSPDSNYGYTF	TGTGCCAGCAGCCCAGACAGCAACTATGGCTACACCTTC
TRBV5-1	TRBJ2-3	-	-	CASSLNQIRDTQYF	TGCGCCAGCAGCTTGAATCAGATTAGAGATACGCAGTATTTT
TRBV7-8	TRBJ2-1	few	TRBD2	CASSPYRLAGGYEQFF	TGTGCCAGCAGCCCCTACCGACTAGCGGGAGGGTATGAGCAGTTCTTC
TRBV7-8	TRBJ1-4	-	TRBD1	CASSLEDRGNEKLFF	TGTGCCAGCAGCTTAGAGGACAGGGGGAATGAAAAACTGTTTTTT
TRBV10-3	TRBJ2-1	few	-	CATGGGGNEQFF	TGTGCCACCGGGGGCGGGGGTAATGAGCAGTTCTTC
TRBV19	TRBJ1-1	-	TRBD1	CASSPGQGRTEAFF	TGTGCCAGTAGTCCAGGACAGGGAAGGACTGAAGCTTTCTTT
TRBV30	TRBJ1-4	-	-	CAWIPRQPWMGNEKLFF	TGTGCCTGGATACCCCGACAACCCTGGATGGGGAATGAAAAACTGTTTTTT
TRBV2	TRBJ1-4	-	-	CASSMDRTTNEKLFF	TGTGCCAGCAGCATGGACAGAACAACTAATGAAAAACTGTTTTTT
TRBV28	TRBJ1-4	-	-	CASSFLAATNEKLFF	TGTGCCAGCAGTTTCCTGGCCGCAACTAATGAAAAACTGTTTTTT
TRBV7-8	TRBJ2-7	-	TRBD1	CASSFRQGGLFYEQYF	TGTGCCAGCAGCTTCCGACAGGGGGGACTGTTTTACGAGCAGTACTTC
TRBV19	TRBJ2-3	-	-	CASKGGGDTQYF	TGTGCCAGTAAGGGAGGGGGAGATACGCAGTATTTT
TRBV3-1/TRBV3-2	TRBJ2-1	-	-	CASSQGAQRNEQFF	TGTGCCAGCAGCCAAGGAGCGCAAAGGAATGAGCAGTTCTTC
TRBV28	TRBJ2-7	-	-	CASSFLTYEQYF	TGTGCCAGCAGTTTCCTGACCTACGAGCAGTACTTC
TRBV19	TRBJ1-5	-	TRBD1	CASSMTGFNQPQHF	TGTGCCAGTAGTATGACAGGGTTCAATCAGCCCCAGCATTTT
TRBV25-1	TRBJ1-2	-	-	CASSEWQGKYTF	TGTGCCAGCAGTGAATGGCAGGGGAAATACACCTTC
TRBV10-3	TRBJ1-2	-	TRBD1	CAIRGGTENYGYTF	TGTGCCATCAGGGGTGGGACAGAAAACTATGGCTACACCTTC
TRBV10-3	TRBJ1-5	-	-	CAISETVNQPQHF	TGTGCCATCAGTGAGACAGTCAATCAGCCCCAGCATTTT
TRBV10-3	TRBJ2-5	-	-	CAISEPSSGRETQYF	TGTGCCATCAGTGAGCCGAGTTCGGGAAGAGAGACCCAGTACTTC
TRBV6-5	TRBJ2-5	-	-	CASSYLGSQETQYF	TGTGCCAGCAGTTACTTAGGGTCCCAAGAGACCCAGTACTTC
TRBV27	TRBJ1-4	once	TRBD1	CASSHPRTGDEKLFF	TGTGCCAGCAGTCATCCGAGGACAGGGGATGAAAAACTGTTTTTT
TRBV7-6	TRBJ2-2	-	-	CASSPRVENTGELFF	TGTGCCAGCAGCCCGCGAGTGGAGAACACCGGGGAGCTGTTTTTT
TRBV29-1	TRBJ2-2	-	TRBD1	CSVEEQGAIGELFF	TGCAGCGTTGAAGAGCAGGGGGCAATCGGGGAGCTGTTTTTT
TRBV3-1/TRBV3-2	TRBJ2-2	-	TRBD1	CASSHQRSGTGSSGELFF	TGTGCCAGCAGCCATCAACGGTCCGGGACAGGGTCGTCCGGGGAGCTGTTTTTT
TRBV27	TRBJ2-2	once	TRBD2	CASSSLAGTNTGELFF	TGTGCCAGCAGTTCTCTAGCGGGCACAAACACCGGGGAGCTGTTTTTT
TRBV9	TRBJ1-1	-	-	CASSVVPGEYTEAFF	TGTGCCAGCAGCGTAGTACCAGGGGAGTACACTGAAGCTTTCTTT
TRBV11-2	TRBJ2-3	-	TRBD1	CASSYRDRGTDTQYF	TGTGCCAGCAGCTACCGGGACAGGGGAACAGATACGCAGTATTTT
TRBV7-9	TRBJ2-7	-	-	CASSLESETYEQYF	TGTGCCAGCAGCTTAGAATCAGAGACCTACGAGCAGTACTTC
TRBV7-2	TRBJ2-3	-	TRBD1	CASSGRTGGTDTQYF	TGTGCCAGCAGCGGCCGGACAGGGGGAACAGATACGCAGTATTTT